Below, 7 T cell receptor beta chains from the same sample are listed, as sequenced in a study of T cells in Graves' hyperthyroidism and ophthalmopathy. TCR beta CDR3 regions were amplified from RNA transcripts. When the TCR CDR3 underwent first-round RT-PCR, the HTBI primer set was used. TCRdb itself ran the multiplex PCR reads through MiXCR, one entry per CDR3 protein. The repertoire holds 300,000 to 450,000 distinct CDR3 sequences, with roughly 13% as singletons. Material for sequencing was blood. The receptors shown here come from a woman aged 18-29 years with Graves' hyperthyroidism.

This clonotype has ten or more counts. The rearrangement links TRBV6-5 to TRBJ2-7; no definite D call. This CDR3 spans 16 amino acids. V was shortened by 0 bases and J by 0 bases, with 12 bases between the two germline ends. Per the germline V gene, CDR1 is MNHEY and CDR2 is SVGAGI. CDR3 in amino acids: CASSYSFSFSSYEQYF. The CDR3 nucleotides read TGTGCCAGCAGTTACTCGTTCAGCTTTAGCTCCTACGAGCAGTACTTC.

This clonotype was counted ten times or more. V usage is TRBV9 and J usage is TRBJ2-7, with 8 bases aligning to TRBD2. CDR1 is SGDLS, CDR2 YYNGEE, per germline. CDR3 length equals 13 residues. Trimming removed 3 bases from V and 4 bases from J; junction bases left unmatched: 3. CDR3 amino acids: CASSGSSGYEQYF. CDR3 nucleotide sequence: TGTGCCAGCAGCGGGTCTAGCGGGTACGAGCAGTACTTC.

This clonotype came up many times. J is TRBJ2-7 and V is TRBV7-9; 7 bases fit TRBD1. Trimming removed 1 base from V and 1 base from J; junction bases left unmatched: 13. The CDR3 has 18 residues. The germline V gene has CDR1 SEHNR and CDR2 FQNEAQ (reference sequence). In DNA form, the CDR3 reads TGTGCCAGCAGCTTAGGGGCCGGCAGGGGGAAGTTTTCCTACGAGCAGTACTTC. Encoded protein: CASSLGAGRGKFSYEQYF.

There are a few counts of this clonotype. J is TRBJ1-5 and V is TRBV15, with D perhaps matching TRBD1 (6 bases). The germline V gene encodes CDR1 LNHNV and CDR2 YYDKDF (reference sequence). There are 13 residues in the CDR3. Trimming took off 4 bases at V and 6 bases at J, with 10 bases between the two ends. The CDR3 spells CATSTNRAQPQHF. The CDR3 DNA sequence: TGTGCCACCAGCACCAACAGGGCTCAGCCCCAGCATTTT.

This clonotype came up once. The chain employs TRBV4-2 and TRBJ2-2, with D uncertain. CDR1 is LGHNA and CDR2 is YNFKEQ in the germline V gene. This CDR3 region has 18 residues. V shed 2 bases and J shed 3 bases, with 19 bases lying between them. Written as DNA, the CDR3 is TGTGCCAGCAGCCAAACACGGGCCGTAATTGGGGACACCGGGGAGCTGTTTTTT. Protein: CASSQTRAVIGDTGELFF.

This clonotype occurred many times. CDR3 nucleotides: TGCGCCAGCAGCCAGCATCCGATTAGGGGTCAGGGCTATCAGCCCCAGCATTTT. Translating it yields CASSQHPIRGQGYQPQHF. The rearrangement links TRBV4-1 to TRBJ1-5, with a weak D call TRBD1 (5 bases). This CDR3 has 18 residues. The ends were cut back, 3 bases at V and 5 bases at J, with 23 bases in the middle. CDR1 and CDR2 from the germline V gene are MGHRA and YSYEKL.

CDR3 loop: CASSYSPPRGRGRSNQPQHF. The CDR3 DNA is TGTGCCAGCAGTTACTCCCCCCCTCGGGGGAGGGGGAGGAGCAATCAGCCCCAGCATTTT. The V call is TRBV6-6, the J call TRBJ1-5, with a weak D call TRBD1 (6 bases). CDR3 size: 20 residues. Germline V gene data show CDR1 as MNHNY and CDR2 as SVGAGI (reference sequence). Trimming pared 0 bases from V and 1 base from J, leaving 22 bases between.